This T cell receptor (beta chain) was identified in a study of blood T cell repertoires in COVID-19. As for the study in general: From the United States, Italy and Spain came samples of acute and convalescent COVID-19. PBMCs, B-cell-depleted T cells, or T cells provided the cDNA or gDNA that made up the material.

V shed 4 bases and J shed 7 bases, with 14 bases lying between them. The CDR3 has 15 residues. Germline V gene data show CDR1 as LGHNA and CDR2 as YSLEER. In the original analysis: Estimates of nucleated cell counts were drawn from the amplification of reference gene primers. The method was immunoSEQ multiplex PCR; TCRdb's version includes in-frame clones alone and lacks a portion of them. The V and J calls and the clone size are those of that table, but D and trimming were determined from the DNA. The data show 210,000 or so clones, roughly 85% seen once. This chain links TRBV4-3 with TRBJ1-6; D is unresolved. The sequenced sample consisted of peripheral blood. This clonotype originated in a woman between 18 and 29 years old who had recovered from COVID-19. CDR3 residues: CASSLGRGSNSPLHF. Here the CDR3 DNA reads TGCGCCAGCAGCCTTGGGCGGGGTTCAAATTCACCCCTCCACTTT.